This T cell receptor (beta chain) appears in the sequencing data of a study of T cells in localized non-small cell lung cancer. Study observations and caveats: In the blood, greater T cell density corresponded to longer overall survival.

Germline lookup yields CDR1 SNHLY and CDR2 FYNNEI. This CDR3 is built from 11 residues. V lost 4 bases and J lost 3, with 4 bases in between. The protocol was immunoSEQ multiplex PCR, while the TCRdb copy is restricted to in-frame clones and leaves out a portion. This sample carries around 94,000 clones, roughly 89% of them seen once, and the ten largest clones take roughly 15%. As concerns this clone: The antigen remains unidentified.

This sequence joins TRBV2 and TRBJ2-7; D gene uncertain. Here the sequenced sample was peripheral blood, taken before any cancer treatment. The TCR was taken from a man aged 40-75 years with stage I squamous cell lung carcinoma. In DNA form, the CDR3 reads TGTGCCAGCAGTGGATACTACGAGCAGTACTTC. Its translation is CASSGYYEQYF.